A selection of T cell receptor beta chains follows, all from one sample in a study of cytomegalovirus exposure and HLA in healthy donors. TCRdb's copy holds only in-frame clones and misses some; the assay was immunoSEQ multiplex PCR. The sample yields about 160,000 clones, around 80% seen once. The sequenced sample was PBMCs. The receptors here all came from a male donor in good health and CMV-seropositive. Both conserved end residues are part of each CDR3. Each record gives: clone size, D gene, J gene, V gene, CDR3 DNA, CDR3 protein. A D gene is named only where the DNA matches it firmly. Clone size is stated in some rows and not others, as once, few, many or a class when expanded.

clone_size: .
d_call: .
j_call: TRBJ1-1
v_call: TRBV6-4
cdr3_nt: TGTGCCAGCAGTTCCGGGACGGGAGGTAACACTGAAGCTTTCTTT
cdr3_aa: CASSSGTGGNTEAFF

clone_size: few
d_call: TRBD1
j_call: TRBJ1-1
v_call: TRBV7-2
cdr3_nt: TGTGCCAGCAGCCGGACAGGGGTGGGGACTGAAGCTTTCTTT
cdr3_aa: CASSRTGVGTEAFF

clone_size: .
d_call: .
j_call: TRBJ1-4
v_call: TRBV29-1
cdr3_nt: TGCAGCGTCAAGGACACCCTTGCAACTAATGAAAAACTGTTTTTT
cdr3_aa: CSVKDTLATNEKLFF

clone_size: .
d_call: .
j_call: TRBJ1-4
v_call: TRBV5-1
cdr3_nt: TGCGCCAGCAGCTTGTCAGGGACAAGAAATACGGGTGAAAAACTGTTTTTT
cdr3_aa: CASSLSGTRNTGEKLFF

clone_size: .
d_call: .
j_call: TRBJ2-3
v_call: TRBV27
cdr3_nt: TGTGCCAGCAGTTTAGGTAGAAGGGGAGATACGCAGTATTTT
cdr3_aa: CASSLGRRGDTQYF

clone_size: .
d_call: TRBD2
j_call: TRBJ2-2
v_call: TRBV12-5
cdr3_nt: TGTGCTAGTGGTTTGAGGAGCGGGAGAACCACCGGGGAGCTGTTTTTT
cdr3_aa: CASGLRSGRTTGELFF

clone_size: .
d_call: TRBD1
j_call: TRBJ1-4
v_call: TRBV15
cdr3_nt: TGTGCCACCAGCGGAAGACAGGGCGCTAATGAAAAACTGTTTTTT
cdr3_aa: CATSGRQGANEKLFF

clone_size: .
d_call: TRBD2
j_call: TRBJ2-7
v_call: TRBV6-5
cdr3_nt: TGTGCCAGCAGTTACTCTAGCGGGAGTAGGGAGCAGTACTTC
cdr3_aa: CASSYSSGSREQYF

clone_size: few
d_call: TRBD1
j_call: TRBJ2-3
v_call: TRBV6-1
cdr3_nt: TGTGCCAGCAGTGAAACCCTGGGACAGGGTCAAGATACGCAGTATTTT
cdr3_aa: CASSETLGQGQDTQYF

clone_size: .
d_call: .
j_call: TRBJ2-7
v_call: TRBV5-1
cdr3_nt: TGCGCCAGCAGCTTGTCGGGAGACTTCTCCTACGAGCAGTACTTC
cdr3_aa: CASSLSGDFSYEQYF

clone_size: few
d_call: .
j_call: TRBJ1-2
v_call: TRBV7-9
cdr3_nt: TGTGCCAGCAGCTTAGCACAAACTAACTATGGCTACACCTTC
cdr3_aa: CASSLAQTNYGYTF

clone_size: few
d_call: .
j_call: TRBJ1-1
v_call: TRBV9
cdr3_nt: TGTGCCAGCAGCGTAACACACCGGAACACTGAAGCTTTCTTT
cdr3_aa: CASSVTHRNTEAFF

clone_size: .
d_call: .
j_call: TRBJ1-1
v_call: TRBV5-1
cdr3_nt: TGCGCCAGCAGCTTGGAATTGGGGAGGACTGAAGCTTTCTTT
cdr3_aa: CASSLELGRTEAFF

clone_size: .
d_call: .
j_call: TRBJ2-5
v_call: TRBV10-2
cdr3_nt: TGCGCCAGCAGTGAGAGGGGGGGGGACCAAGAGACCCAGTACTTC
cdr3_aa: CASSERGGDQETQYF

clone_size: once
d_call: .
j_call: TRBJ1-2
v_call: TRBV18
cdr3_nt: TGTGCCAGCTCACCCCTACAGGGTCCCACCTATGGCTACACCTTC
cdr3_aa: CASSPLQGPTYGYTF

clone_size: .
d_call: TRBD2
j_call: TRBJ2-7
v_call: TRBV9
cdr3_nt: TGTGCCAGCAGCGTAGCTGGTTGGGGGGGTGACTACGAGCAGTACTTC
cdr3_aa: CASSVAGWGGDYEQYF

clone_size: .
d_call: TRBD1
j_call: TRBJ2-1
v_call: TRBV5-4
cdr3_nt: TGTGCCAGCAGCCTTGGGACAGGGGGATTTTTCAATGAGCAGTTCTTC
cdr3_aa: CASSLGTGGFFNEQFF

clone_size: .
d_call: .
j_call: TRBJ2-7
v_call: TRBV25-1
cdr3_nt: TGTGCCAGCACCCTCGGGGGCGAGCAGTACTTC
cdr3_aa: CASTLGGEQYF

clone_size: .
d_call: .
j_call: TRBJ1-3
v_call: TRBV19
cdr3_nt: TGTGCCAGTATGTATAGTAACACCATATATTTT
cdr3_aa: CASMYSNTIYF

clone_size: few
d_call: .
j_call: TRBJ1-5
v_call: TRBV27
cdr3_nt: TGTGCCAGCAGTTTACAAGAAGGGAGAAGAGTTTGGCGCAATCAGCCCCAGCATTTT
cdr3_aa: CASSLQEGRRVWRNQPQHF

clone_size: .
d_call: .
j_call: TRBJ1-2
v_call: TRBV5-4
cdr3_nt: TGTGCCAGCAGCACCGGGGAGGGGCTATCCTATGGCTACACCTTC
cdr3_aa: CASSTGEGLSYGYTF

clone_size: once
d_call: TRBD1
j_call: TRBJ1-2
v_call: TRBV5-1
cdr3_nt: TGCGCCAGCAGCCAATACGGGACAGGGGGCTGTGGCTACACCTTC
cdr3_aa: CASSQYGTGGCGYTF

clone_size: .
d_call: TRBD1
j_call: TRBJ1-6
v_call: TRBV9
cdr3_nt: TGTGCCAGCAGCGTAGTGGGGACAGGGAATTCACCCCTCCACTTT
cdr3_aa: CASSVVGTGNSPLHF

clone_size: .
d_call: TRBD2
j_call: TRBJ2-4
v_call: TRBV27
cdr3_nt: TGTGCCAGCAGTTCCTCGAGGGGCGGGAGGGCCGTTAACATTCAGTACTTC
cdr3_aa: CASSSSRGGRAVNIQYF

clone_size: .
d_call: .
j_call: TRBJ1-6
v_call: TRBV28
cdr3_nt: TGTGCCAGCACCAGGGAAGGTTCACCCCTCCACTTT
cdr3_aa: CASTREGSPLHF

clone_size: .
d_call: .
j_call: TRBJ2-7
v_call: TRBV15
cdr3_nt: TGTGCCACCAGCAGAGATCGGAGCGCATCCTACGAGCAGTACTTC
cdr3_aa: CATSRDRSASYEQYF

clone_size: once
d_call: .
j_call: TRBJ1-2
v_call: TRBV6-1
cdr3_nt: TGTGCCAGCAGTGAAGTAGTGGTCGCCTATGGCTACACCTTC
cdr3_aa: CASSEVVVAYGYTF

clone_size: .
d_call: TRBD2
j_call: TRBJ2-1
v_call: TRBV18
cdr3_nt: TGTGCCAGCTCACCAAACTCCGGGACTAGCGGGAGTTTGAATGAGCAGTTCTTC
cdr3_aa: CASSPNSGTSGSLNEQFF

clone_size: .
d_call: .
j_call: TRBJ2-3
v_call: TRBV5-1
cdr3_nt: TGCGCCAGCAGCGGGGGAGCGCCTCCGGGGGGCACAGATACGCAGTATTTT
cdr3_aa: CASSGGAPPGGTDTQYF

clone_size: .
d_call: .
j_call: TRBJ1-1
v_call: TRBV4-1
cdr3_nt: TGCGCCAGCAGCCAAGATAGGCAGGGGATAGGCGAAGCTTTCTTT
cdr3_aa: CASSQDRQGIGEAFF

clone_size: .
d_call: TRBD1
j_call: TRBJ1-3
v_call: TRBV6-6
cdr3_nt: TGTGCCAGCAGTTACTCGGGGACAGGGGGAAACACCATATATTTT
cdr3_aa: CASSYSGTGGNTIYF